This T cell receptor beta chain was found in a study of cytomegalovirus exposure and HLA in healthy donors. The CDR3 consists of 15 residues. V gave up 0 bases and J gave up 8 bases, with 14 bases separating them. Per the germline V gene, CDR1 is PRHDT and CDR2 is FYEKMQ (reference sequence). PCR used 60 Vbeta primers and 13 Jbeta primers. The data were produced by immunoSEQ multiplex PCR, yet TCRdb's version contains in-frame clones alone and is incomplete. The repertoire has about 180,000 clones, 82% of them found once; the top ten carry 1.5%. Whole-study findings and limits: Presence/absence analyses supposed approximately even sequencing depth among donors.

Regarding this clone: Its target is not known.

The specimen was PBMCs. The receptor comes from a man between 35 and 55 years old in good health and CMV-seronegative. The chain joins TRBV13 to TRBJ2-1; D possibly corresponds to TRBD1 (5 bases). CDR3 in DNA: TGTGCCAGCAGCTTAGGCGACCCCCCCAGGGATGAGCAGTTCTTC. Its protein is CASSLGDPPRDEQFF. Complete variable domain (other parts from reference TRBV13 and TRBJ2-1): AAGVIQSPRHLIKEKRETATLKCYPIPRHDTVYWYQQGPGQDPQFLISFYEKMQSDKGSIPDRFSAQQFSDYHSELNMSSLELGDSALYFCASSLGDPPRDEQFFGPGTRLTVL.